This T cell receptor beta chain was captured by sequencing in a study of blood T cell repertoires in COVID-19 (dated by TCRdb to 2020 to 2022). Background for the entire study: The collaborator samples originated in the United States, Italy and Spain and spanned the acute and convalescent phases of COVID-19. The material from the prospective study consisted of cDNA or gDNA derived from T cells, B-cell-depleted T cells, or PBMCs. Deeply sampled blood TCRbeta repertoires from subjects exposed to, actively infected with, or recovered from COVID-19 were included in the dataset. The repertoires were released in a freely available public database intended as a resource for research on the immune response to SARS-CoV-2. Samples came from the ongoing ImmuneRACE study (first 160 participants) plus 1,254 subjects from 6 global collaborators. Sample metadata almost always included a de-identified subject ID, COVID-19 status, age in years and sex. Where HLA class I and class II types were available, the types were taken from metadata supplied by the sample provider, not from assay-based typing.

Trimming takes 3 bases from V and 3 bases from J, and the germline ends sit 8 bases apart. The CDR3 has 13 amino acids, counting the end cysteine and phenylalanine. Just CDR3 DNA is preserved here, 39 bases in frame from base 1. Samples from volunteer blood donors who had recovered from COVID-19 were contributed by a second Seattle source. Each collaborating institution followed its own protocols to collect whole blood in K2EDTA tubes. For TCRbeta analysis, collaborator samples were shipped as frozen whole blood, as isolated PBMCs, or as DNA extracted from either sample type. As regards this clone: No antigen is known for it. Per-base qualities were not stored, and no clone one base away is much larger.

The immunoSEQ Assay, a bias-controlled multiplex PCR, was used to amplify TCRbeta CDR3 regions from genomic DNA. From the authors' description of their analysis: The number of nucleated cells in each sample was estimated by amplification of reference gene primers within the assay. To quantify the absolute abundance of each unique TCRbeta CDR3 rearrangement, sequence reads were collapsed and filtered. For each sample, productive Simpson clonality was calculated as the square root of Simpson's diversity index across productive rearrangements. This is the immuneACCESS table as TCRdb keeps it, with only in-frame sequences that have V and J called. A part of the clones is gone; compared with another copy, unresolved V genes explain less than half, and the rest is unexplained. The V and J calls and clone size were taken over from that table, and D and trimming were inferred from the DNA. This sample holds about 240,000 clones; about 85% were observed only once. The ten largest account for around 7.2% of the sample.

General findings and caveats noted by the study authors: How much clinical and demographic metadata was included differed by source and by participant, and the metadata was provided uncurated.

This receptor chain uses TRBV12-3 or TRBV12-4 and TRBJ1-2; the D segment cannot be called with confidence. The sequenced sample was peripheral blood. The clonotype comes from a man between 60 and 75 years old who had recovered from COVID-19. CDR3 sequence: CASSFAVYYGYTF. The DNA is TGTGCCAGCAGTTTCGCAGTCTACTATGGCTACACCTTC.